The clone carrying this TCR beta chain came up a few times. Original data processing: By means of reference gene primer amplification, nucleated cell counts were estimated. Here immunoSEQ multiplex PCR was the method, and the copy in TCRdb shows in-frame clones only, minus some. V and J calls and clone size are copied from that table; D and trimming were computed from the DNA. The sample lists about 670,000 clones, about 90% occurring once. The CDR3 runs to 14 residues. V dropped 5 bases and J dropped 9 bases, with 19 bases sitting between them. The V gene's germline CDR1 is SEHNR and CDR2 FQNEAQ (reference sequence). This sample was included in a study of blood T cell repertoires in COVID-19. As for the study in general: Donors in the United States, Italy and Spain gave samples during acute or convalescent COVID-19. The analysed material was cDNA or gDNA that came from T cells, B-cell-depleted T cells, or PBMCs.

The sample comprised peripheral blood. J is TRBJ1-1 and V is TRBV7-9, with no clear D. The clonotype comes from a woman under 30 with acute or convalescent COVID-19. The CDR3 sequence: CASSREFELPKAFF. The CDR3 coding sequence is TGTGCCAGCAGCCGCGAGTTTGAATTACCCAAAGCTTTCTTT. Full variable domain (remainder filled in from reference TRBV7-9 and TRBJ1-1): DTGVSQNPRHKITKRGQNVTFRCDPISEHNRLYWYRQTLGQGPEFLTYFQNEAQLEKSRLLSDRFSAERPKGSFSTLEIQRTEQGDSAMYLCASSREFELPKAFFGQGTRLTVV.